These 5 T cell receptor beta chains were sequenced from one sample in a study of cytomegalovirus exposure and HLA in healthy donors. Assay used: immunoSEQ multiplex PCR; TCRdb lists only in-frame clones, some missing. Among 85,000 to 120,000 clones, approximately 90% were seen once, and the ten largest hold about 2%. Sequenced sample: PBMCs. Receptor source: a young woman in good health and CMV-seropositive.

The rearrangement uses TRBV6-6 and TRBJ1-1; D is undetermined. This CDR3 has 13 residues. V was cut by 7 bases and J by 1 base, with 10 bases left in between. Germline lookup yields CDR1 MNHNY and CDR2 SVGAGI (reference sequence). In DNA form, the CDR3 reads TGTGCCAGCACCGATTCGGGGAACACTGAAGCTTTCTTT. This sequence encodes CASTDSGNTEAFF.

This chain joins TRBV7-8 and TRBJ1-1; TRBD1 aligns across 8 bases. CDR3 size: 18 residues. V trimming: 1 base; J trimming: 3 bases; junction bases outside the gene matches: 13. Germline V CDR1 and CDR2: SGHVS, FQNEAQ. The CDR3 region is CASSLGRYRGKADTEAFF. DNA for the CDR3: TGTGCCAGCAGCTTAGGGCGCTACAGGGGGAAGGCGGACACTGAAGCTTTCTTT.

The CDR3: CASSVGLDLRAGYTF. The CDR3 DNA is TGTGCCAGCAGCGTAGGCCTGGACCTGAGGGCTGGCTACACCTTC. This chain links TRBV9 with TRBJ1-2; D remains unclear. Germline loops: CDR1 SGDLS, CDR2 YYNGEE. This CDR3 spans 15 amino acids. The V end lost 0 bases, the J end lost 7 bases, and 16 bases lay between the germline ends. Full variable domain (remainder filled in from reference TRBV9 and TRBJ1-2): DSGVTQTPKHLITATGQRVTLRCSPRSGDLSVYWYQQSLDQGLQFLIQYYNGEERAKGNILERFSAQQFPDLHSELNLSSLELGDSALYFCASSVGLDLRAGYTFGSGTRLTVV.

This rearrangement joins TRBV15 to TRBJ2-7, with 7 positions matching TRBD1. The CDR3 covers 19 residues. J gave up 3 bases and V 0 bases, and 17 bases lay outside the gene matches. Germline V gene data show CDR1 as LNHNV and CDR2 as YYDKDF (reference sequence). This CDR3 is CATSRDIGQASLLDYEQYF. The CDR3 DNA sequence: TGTGCCACCAGCAGAGATATCGGACAGGCAAGCCTACTTGACTACGAGCAGTACTTC.

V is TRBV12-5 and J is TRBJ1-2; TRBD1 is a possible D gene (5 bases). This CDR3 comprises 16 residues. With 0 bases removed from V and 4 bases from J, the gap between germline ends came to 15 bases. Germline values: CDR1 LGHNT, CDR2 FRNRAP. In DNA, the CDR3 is TGTGCTAGTGGTTTGGTCCCGGACACCACTGGCTATGGCTACACCTTC. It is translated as CASGLVPDTTGYGYTF.